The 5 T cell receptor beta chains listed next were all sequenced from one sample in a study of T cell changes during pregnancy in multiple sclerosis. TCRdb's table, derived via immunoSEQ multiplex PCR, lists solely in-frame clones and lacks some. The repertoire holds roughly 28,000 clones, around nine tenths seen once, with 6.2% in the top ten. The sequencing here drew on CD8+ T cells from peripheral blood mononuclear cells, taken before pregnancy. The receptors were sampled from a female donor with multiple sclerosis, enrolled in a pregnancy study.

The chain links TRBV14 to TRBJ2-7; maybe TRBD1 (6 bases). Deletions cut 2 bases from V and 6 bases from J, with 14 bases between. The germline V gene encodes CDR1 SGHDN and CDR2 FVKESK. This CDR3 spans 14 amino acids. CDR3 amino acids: CASSQRLNRVEQYF. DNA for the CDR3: TGTGCCAGCAGCCAAAGGCTTAACAGGGTCGAGCAGTACTTC.

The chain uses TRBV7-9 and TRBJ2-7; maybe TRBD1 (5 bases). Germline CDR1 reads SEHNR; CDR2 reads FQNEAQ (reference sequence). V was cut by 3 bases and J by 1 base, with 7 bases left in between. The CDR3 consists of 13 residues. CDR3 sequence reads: CASSLAGSYEQYF. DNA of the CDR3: TGTGCCAGCAGCTTGGCAGGGTCCTACGAGCAGTACTTC.

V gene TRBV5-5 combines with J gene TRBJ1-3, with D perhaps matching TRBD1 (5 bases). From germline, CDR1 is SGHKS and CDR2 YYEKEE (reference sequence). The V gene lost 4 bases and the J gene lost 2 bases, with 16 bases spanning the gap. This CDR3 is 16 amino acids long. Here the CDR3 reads CASSPYQGSPGNTIYF. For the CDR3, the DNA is TGTGCCAGCAGCCCGTACCAGGGTAGTCCTGGAAACACCATATATTTT. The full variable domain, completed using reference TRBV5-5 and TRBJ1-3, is DAGVTQSPTHLIKTRGQQVTLRCSPISGHKSVSWYQQVLGQGPQFIFQYYEKEERGRGNFPDRFSARQFPNYSSELNVNALLLGDSALYLCASSPYQGSPGNTIYFGEGSWLTVV.

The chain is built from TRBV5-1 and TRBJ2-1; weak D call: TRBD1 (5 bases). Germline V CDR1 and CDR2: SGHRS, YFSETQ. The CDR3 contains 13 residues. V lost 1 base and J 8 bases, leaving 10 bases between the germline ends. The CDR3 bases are TGCGCCAGCAGCTTGACAAGGGGCTATGAGCAGTTCTTC. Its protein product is CASSLTRGYEQFF.

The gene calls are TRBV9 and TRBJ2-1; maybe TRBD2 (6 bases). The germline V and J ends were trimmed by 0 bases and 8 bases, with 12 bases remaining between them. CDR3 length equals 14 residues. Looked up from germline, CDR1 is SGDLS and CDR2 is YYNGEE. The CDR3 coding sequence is TGTGCCAGCAGCGTAGGTACTAGCCCGGATGAGCAGTTCTTC. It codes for CASSVGTSPDEQFF.